The present TCR beta chain was sequenced within a study of shared clonotypes between healthy human individuals. Terminally differentiated effector memory CD45RA+ cells were excluded from the naive CD8 cells, which were CD45RO-negative and positively selected for CCR7. Whole-study results and caveats: Clonotypes that were shared across a handful of donors made up around 5% of naive CD4 clonotypes. Donors were few, which limited the genetic and exposure-history diversity represented.

Remarks on this clone: The antigen is undetermined.

The V end lost 4 bases, the J end lost 3 bases, and 25 bases lay between the germline ends. CDR1 is SEHNR, CDR2 FQNEAQ, per germline (reference sequence). There are 19 residues in the CDR3. Assay execution took place at the deep level. Original processing methods: ImmunoSEQ sequences covered only the junction and lacked quality scores; filtering therefore differed. TCRdb's copy holds only in-frame clones and misses some; the assay was immunoSEQ multiplex PCR. V and J calls and clone size are copied from that table; D and trimming were computed from the DNA. The sample has millions of clones; roughly 94% are singletons.

The TCR originated in a young man in good health. Material for sequencing was naive CD8+ T cells sorted from blood. The gene calls are TRBV7-9 and TRBJ1-3; possible D gene TRBD1, 5 bases. The CDR3 loop is CASSSTVQGDTPLGNTIYF. CDR3 DNA sequence: TGTGCCAGCAGCTCGACAGTCCAGGGCGACACCCCCCTTGGAAACACCATATATTTT. Based on the CDR3 plus reference TRBV7-9 and TRBJ1-3, the full variable domain is DTGVSQNPRHKITKRGQNVTFRCDPISEHNRLYWYRQTLGQGPEFLTYFQNEAQLEKSRLLSDRFSAERPKGSFSTLEIQRTEQGDSAMYLCASSSTVQGDTPLGNTIYFGEGSWLTVV.